The T cell receptor (beta chain) described here comes from a study of cytomegalovirus exposure and HLA in healthy donors (dated by TCRdb to about 2017). Study-level background: According to a later analysis, the 120 or so validation repertoires were produced on the same platform as the 666 repertoires of the first cohort. The study was designed to test whether signatures of past pathogen exposure could be identified by cataloging public T cell receptors. In addition to the first cohort of about 650 subjects, a separate validation cohort of about 120 different subjects was used. High-throughput TCR immunosequencing, statistical association of individual TCRs with disease status, and machine learning were combined to predict cytomegalovirus infection status. The paper as a whole reports these results and caveats: Three of the identified cytomegalovirus-associated TCR beta chains were confirmed in vitro to be specific for cytomegalovirus antigens. All 120 or so repertoires were used to score co-occurrence in the validation cohort in a later analysis, because that analysis had no HLA typing for the cohort. The classifier was reported to diagnose cytomegalovirus status with high specificity and sensitivity in both the original and validation cohorts. Across donors, most TCR sequences were observed very rarely, whereas some public TCRs were present in many individuals. Subsequent analysis determined that TCRs grouped into clusters in the first cohort also showed a tendency toward co-occurrence across the approximately 120 validation repertoires, and approximately 93% of cluster scores exceeded 0. In the study, approximately 160 TCR beta chains were listed as associated with cytomegalovirus. It was suggested by the authors that the approach could potentially be generalized to other disease states and immunological phenotypes.

The CDR3, from cysteine to phenylalanine, totals 16 residues. CDR3 DNA is the only sequence kept; it has 48 bases, read in frame from the first base. CDR1 and CDR2, per the germline V gene (reference sequence), are LNHNV and YYDKDF. Clipping removes 1 base from V and 5 bases from J, with 10 as the unmatched junction base count. Donors formed part of the validation cohort, which comprised over a hundred subjects and was distinct from the first cohort of 550 to 850 subjects. As regards this clone: There is no known antigen for this receptor. No base quality values were provided; no much bigger clone lies one nucleotide off.

To prepare the library, the immunoSEQ multiplex PCR assay was applied. Per the authors' processing: A statistical classification framework was built to diagnose cytomegalovirus status from the catalog of TCR beta chain sequences. Imported from immuneACCESS, the table was reduced by TCRdb to in-frame sequences with V and J called. These copies leave out some clones; in studies compared against another copy, an unresolved V gene accounts for under half, and the cause of the remainder is not known. That table gives V, J and clone size, and the DNA gave D and trimming. The table for this sample lists 260,000 or so clones; about 92% of them were counted only once. The ten largest clonotypes hold under 4% of the sample.

The chain is assembled from TRBV15 and TRBJ2-7; TRBD1 lines up with 8 middle nucleotides. The sample consisted of PBMCs. This TCR came from a young woman in good health and CMV-seronegative. The CDR3 is CATSRGFGQGSDEQYF. The sequenced DNA is TGTGCCACCAGCAGAGGGTTTGGACAGGGTTCCGACGAGCAGTACTTC.